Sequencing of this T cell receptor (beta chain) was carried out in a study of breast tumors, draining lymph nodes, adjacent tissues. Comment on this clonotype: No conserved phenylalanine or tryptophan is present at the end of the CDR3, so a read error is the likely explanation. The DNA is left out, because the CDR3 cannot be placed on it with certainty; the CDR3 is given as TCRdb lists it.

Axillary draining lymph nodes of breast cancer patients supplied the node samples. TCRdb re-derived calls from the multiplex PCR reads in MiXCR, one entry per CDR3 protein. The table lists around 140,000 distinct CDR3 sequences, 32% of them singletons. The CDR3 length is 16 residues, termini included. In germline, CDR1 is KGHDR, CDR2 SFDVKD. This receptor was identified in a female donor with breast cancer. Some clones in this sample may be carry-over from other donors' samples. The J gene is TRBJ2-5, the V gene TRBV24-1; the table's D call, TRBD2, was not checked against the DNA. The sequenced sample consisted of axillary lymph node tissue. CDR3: CATSEPGLSYGYTFGS.